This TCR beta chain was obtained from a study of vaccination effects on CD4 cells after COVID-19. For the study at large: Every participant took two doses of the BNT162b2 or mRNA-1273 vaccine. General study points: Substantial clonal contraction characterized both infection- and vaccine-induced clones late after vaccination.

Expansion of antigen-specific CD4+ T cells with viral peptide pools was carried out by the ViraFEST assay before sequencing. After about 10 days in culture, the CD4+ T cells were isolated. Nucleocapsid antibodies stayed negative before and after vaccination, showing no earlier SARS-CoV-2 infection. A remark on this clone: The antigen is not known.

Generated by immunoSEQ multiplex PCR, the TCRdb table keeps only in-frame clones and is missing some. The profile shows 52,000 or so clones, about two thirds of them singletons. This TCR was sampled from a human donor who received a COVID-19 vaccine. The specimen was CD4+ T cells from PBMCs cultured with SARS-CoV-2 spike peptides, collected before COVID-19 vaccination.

The CDR3 region is CASGPGLAGLEQYF. The DNA for the CDR3 is TGTGCCAGCGGCCCGGGACTAGCGGGGCTCGAGCAGTACTTC. J is TRBJ2-7 and V is TRBV28, with 13 bases identical to TRBD2. CDR3 length equals 14 residues. Germline V CDR1 and CDR2: MDHEN, SYDVKM. J was trimmed by 6 bases and V by 8 bases; bases with no gene match: 7.